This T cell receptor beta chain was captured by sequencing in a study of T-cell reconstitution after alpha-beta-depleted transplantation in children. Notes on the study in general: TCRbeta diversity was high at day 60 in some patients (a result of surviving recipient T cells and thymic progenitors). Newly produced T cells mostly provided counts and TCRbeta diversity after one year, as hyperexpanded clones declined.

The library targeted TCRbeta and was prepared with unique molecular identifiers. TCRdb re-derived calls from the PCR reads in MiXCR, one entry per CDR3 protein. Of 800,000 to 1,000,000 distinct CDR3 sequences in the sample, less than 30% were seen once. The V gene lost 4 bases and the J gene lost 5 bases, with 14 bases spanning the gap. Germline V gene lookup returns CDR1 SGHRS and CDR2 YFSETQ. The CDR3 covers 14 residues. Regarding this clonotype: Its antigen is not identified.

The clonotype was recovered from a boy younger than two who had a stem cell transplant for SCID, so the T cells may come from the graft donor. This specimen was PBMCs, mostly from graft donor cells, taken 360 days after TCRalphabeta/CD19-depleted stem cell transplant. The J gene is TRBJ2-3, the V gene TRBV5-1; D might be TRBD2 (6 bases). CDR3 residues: CASSGRGFKDTQYF. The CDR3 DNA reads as TGCGCCAGCAGCGGCCGGGGGTTTAAAGATACGCAGTATTTT.